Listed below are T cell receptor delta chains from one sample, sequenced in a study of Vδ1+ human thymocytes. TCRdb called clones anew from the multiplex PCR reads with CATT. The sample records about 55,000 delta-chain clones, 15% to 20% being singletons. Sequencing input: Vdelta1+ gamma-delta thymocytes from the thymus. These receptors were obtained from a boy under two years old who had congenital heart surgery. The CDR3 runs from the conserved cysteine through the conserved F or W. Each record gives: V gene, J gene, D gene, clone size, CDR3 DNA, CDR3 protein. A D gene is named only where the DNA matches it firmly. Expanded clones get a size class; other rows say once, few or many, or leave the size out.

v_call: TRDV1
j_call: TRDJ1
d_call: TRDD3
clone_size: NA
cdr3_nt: TGTGCTCTTGGGGAACTCCCTGGGGGATACGCCGGACTCATCTTT
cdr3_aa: CALGELPGGYAGLIF

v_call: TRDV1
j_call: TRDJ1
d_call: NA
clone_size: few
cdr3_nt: TGTGCTCTTGGGGCTAGGCCTTCCTACTTCCTGGGGGATTGGTACACCGATAAACTCATCTTT
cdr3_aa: CALGARPSYFLGDWYTDKLIF

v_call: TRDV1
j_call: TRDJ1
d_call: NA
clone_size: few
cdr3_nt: TGTGCTCTTGGGGGTTACACCGATAAACTCATCTTT
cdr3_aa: CALGGYTDKLIF

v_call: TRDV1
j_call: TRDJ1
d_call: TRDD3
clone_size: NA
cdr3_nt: TGTGCTCTTGGGGAACCCGGATCCTACACACACTGGGGGATACAGGAACTCATCTTT
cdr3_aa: CALGEPGSYTHWGIQELIF

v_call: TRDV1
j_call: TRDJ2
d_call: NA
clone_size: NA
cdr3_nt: TGTGCTCTTGGGGAACCCATTTTCCCCTACGGGGCAGCACAACCCTTCTTT
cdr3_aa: CALGEPIFPYGAAQPFF

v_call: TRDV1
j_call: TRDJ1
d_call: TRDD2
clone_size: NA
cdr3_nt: TGTGCTCTTGGGGAGATCGCCTTCCTGAGCGGGACCGATAAACTCATCTTT
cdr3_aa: CALGEIAFLSGTDKLIF

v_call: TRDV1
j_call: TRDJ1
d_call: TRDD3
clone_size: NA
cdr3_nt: TGTGCTCTTGGGGAATCCTACACTTGGGGGATACTAGGGGATAAACTCATCTTT
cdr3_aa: CALGESYTWGILGDKLIF

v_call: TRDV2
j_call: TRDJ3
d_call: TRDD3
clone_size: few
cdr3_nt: TGTGCCTGTGAGTACTGGGGGATAATTTGGGGCTCCTGGGACACCCGACAGATGTTTTTC
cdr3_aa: CACEYWGIIWGSWDTRQMFF

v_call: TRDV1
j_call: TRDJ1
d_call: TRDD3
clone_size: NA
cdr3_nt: TGTGCTCTTGGGGAACTCGCCCCTGCTGGGGGACTCCAGCTCGCCGATAAACTCATCTTT
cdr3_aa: CALGELAPAGGLQLADKLIF

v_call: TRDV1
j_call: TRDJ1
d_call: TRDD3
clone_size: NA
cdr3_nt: TGTGCTCTTGGGGAACTAATATTTCCCGACTGGGGGATACGCGATAAACTCATCTTT
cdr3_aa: CALGELIFPDWGIRDKLIF

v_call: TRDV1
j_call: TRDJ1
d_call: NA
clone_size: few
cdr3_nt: TGTGCTCTTGGGGAACCCATTCCTACGCCCTGGGGGTTAGATAAACTCATCTTT
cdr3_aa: CALGEPIPTPWGLDKLIF

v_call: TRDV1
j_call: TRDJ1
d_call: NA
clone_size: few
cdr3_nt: TGTGCTCTTGGCCGCTGTGGGAAGACCGATAAACTCATCTTT
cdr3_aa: CALGRCGKTDKLIF

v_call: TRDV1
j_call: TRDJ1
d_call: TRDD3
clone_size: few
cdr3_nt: TGTGCTCTTGGGGAATGGACCTACGTTTCCATTACTGGGGGATTAGGTAAACTCATCTTT
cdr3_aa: CALGEWTYVSITGGLGKLIF

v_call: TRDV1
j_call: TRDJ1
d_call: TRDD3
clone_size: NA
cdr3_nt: TGTGCTCTTGGGCCGTATCCTGGGGGATACACCGATAAACTCATCTTT
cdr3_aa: CALGPYPGGYTDKLIF

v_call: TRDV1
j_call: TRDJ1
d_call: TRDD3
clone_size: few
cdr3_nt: TGTGCTCTTGGGGAACTATTCCTCCCTCGGGGGATACGCATGTACACCGATAAACTCATCTTT
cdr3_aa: CALGELFLPRGIRMYTDKLIF

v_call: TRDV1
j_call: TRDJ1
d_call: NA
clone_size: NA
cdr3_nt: TGTGCTCTTGGGGGACGGGTGGGACCCGTCTCGAAGTACACCGATAAACTCATCTTT
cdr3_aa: CALGGRVGPVSKYTDKLIF

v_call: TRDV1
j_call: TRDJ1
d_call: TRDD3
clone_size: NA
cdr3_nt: TGTGCTCTTGGGGAACTAGTTTCGGAAGGGGGATACGCGGGCGATAAACTCATCTTT
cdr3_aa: CALGELVSEGGYAGDKLIF

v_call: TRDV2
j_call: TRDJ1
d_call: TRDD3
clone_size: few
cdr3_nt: TGTGCCCGTGACCCCCGAAGGGGGATCCCAGACCCCGGCGGTATAAACACCGATAAACTCATCTTT
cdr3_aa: CARDPRRGIPDPGGINTDKLIF

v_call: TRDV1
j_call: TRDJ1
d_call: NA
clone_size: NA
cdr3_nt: TGTGCTCTTGGGGAACTTTCCTTGGGCTTCCTCGGTACTGGGCCCCTCGGGAAGTACACCGATAAACTCATCTTT
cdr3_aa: CALGELSLGFLGTGPLGKYTDKLIF

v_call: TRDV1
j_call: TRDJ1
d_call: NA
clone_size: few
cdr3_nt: TGTGCTCTTGGGGAGTGTGTGAGAGTCCCTATTGAGTACTGGCCCTGCATTTACACCGATAAACTCATCTTT
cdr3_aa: CALGECVRVPIEYWPCIYTDKLIF

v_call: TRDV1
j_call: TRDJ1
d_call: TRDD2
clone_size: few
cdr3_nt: TGTGCTCTTTCCCAATCTGTGAGTCTTCCTACCCAGCGGGAATCGCTCATCTTT
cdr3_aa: CALSQSVSLPTQRESLIF

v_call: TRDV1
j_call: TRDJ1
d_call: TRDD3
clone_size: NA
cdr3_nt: TGTGCTCTTGGCCCCCTTTGGGGGATATCCGTCACCGATAAACTCATCTTT
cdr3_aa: CALGPLWGISVTDKLIF

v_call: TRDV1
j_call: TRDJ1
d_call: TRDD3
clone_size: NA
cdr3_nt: TGTGCTCTTGGGGAACTAAGAACCAAAACCTGGGGGACGTACACCGATAAACTCATCTTT
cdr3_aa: CALGELRTKTWGTYTDKLIF

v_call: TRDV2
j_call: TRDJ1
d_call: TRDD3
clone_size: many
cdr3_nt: TGTGCCTGTGACACCCTTACTGGGGGATATAAACTCATCTTT
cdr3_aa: CACDTLTGGYKLIF

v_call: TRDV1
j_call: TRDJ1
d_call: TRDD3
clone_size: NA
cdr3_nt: TGTGCTCTTGGGCATCTCCGTAACCTACTGGGGGAGTCCGGGATGTACACCGATAAACTCATCTTT
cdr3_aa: CALGHLRNLLGESGMYTDKLIF

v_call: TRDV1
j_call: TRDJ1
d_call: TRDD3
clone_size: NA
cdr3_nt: TGTGCTCTTGGGGATCCTATTCCCCACTGGGGGCCTAACACCGATAAACTCATCTTT
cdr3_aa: CALGDPIPHWGPNTDKLIF

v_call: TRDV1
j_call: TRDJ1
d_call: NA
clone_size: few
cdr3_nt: TGTGCTCTTGGGGACCCTCGGGGACCTCAGTACACCGATAAACTCATCTTT
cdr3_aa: CALGDPRGPQYTDKLIF

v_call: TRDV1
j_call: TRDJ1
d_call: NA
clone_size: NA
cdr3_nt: TGTGCTCTTGGACCCGCCTTCCGAGGCGCGTTGAACACCGATAAACTCATCTTT
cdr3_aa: CALGPAFRGALNTDKLIF

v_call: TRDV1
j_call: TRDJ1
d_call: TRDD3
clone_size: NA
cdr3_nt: TGTGCTCTTGGGGAACTAATCTGGGGGATACTAGGGTACACCGATAAACTCATCTTT
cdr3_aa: CALGELIWGILGYTDKLIF

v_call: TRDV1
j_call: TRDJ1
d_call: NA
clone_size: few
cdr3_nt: TGTGCTCTTGGGACAATTCGTACGTCCGTACAGTACACCGATAAACTCATCTTT
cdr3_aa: CALGTIRTSVQYTDKLIF

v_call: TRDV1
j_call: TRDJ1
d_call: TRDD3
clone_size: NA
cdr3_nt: TGTGCTCTTGGGGAACTAAAACCTACTGGGGGATACATGGGTAGGACCGATAAACTCATCTTT
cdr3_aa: CALGELKPTGGYMGRTDKLIF

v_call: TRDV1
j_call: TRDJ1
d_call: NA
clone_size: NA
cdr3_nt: TGTGCTCTTGGGGATTACACCTTCCAGGGAAGGCGCACCGATAAACTCATCTTT
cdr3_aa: CALGDYTFQGRRTDKLIF

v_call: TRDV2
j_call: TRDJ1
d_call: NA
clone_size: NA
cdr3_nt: TGTGCCTGTGCCGAGCCCTTTCTGGATAACGATAATCTCATCTTT
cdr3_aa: CACAEPFLDNDNLIF

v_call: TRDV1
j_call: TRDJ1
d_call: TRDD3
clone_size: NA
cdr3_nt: TGTGCTCTTGGGGAACTAGTGTACGAACTGGGGGATTCCGATAAACTCATCTTT
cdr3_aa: CALGELVYELGDSDKLIF

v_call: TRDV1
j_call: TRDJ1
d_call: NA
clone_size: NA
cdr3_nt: TGTGCTCTTGGGGCCCCACTGGGATACACCGATAAACTCATCTTT
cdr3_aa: CALGAPLGYTDKLIF

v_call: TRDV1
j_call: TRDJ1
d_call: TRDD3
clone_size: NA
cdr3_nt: TGTGCTCTTGGGGAACTACATCCCCGGTACTGGGGGATTAACGGCGATAAACTCATCTTT
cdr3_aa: CALGELHPRYWGINGDKLIF

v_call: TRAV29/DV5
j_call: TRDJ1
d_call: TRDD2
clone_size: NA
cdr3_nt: TGTGCAGCAAGCGATATACCCTTCCTCTTCGGTTCTGGGAAACTCATCTTT
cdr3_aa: CAASDIPFLFGSGKLIF

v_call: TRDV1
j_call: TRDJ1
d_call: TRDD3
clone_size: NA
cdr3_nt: TGTGCTCTTGGGGAAGCGCTTGAGAACCCCGTACTGGGGGACCCGTACACCGATAAACTCATCTTT
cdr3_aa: CALGEALENPVLGDPYTDKLIF

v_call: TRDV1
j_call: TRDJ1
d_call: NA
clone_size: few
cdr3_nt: TGTGCTCTTGGGGAACTTAACTCCTTACCTACACCTTTGTACACCGATAAACTCATCTTT
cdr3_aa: CALGELNSLPTPLYTDKLIF

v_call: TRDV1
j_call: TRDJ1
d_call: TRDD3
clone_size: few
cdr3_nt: TGTGCTCTTGGGAAAATTTTCTTCCCTGGGGGATACGGCCACACCGATAAACTCATCTTT
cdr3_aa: CALGKIFFPGGYGHTDKLIF

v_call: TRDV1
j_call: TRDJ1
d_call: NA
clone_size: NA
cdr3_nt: TGTGCTCTTGGGGAACCCTTTACTTCTGGGGATAAACTCATCTTT
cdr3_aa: CALGEPFTSGDKLIF

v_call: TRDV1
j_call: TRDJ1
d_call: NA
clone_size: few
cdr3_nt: TGTGCTCTTGGGGAATATCGTACGTCTCCTACTGTTGTCGGGCCCTTTAAACTCATCTTT
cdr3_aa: CALGEYRTSPTVVGPFKLIF

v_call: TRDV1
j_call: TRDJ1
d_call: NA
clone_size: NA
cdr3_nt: TGTGCTCTTGGGGTATCTCCCACGGGATGGCCCGATAAACTCATCTTT
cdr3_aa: CALGVSPTGWPDKLIF

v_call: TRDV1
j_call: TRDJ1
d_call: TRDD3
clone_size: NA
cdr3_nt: TGTGCTCTTGGGGCACCCATTACTGGGGGATATGTCACCGATAAACTCATCTTT
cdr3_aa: CALGAPITGGYVTDKLIF

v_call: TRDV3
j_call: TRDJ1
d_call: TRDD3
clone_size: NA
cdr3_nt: TGTGCCTTAGATCTTTGGGGGGGATACGTATACACCGATAAACTCATCTTT
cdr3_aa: CALDLWGGYVYTDKLIF

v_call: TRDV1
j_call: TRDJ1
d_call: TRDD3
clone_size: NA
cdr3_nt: TGTGCTCTTGGCGCATCGGGGGATTTCACCGATAAACTCATCTTT
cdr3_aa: CALGASGDFTDKLIF

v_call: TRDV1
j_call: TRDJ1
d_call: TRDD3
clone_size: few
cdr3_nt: TGTGCTCTTGGGGAACTTAGCCCGTTCCCGCCGACTGGGGGGAAGTACACCGATAAACTCATCTTT
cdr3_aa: CALGELSPFPPTGGKYTDKLIF

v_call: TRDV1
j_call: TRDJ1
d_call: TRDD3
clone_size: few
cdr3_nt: TGTGCTCTTGGGGTTAGGGGGATACGCTCACACACCGATAAACTCATCTTT
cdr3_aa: CALGVRGIRSHTDKLIF

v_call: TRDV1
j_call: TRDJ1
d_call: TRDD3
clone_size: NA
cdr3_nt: TGTGCTCTTGGGGAACTGTGCTACCCGATACTTACGGTCCACTGGGGATGCACCGATAAACTCATCTTT
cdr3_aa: CALGELCYPILTVHWGCTDKLIF

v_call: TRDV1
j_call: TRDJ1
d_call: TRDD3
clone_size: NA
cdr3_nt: TGTGCTCTTGGGGAACTGCTATACAGATTACTGGGGGATAAGAACACCGATAAACTCATCTTT
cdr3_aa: CALGELLYRLLGDKNTDKLIF

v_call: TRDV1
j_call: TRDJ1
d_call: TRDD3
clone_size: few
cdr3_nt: TGTGCTCTTGGGGGGTTCGTACTGGGGGATACCGGCGGCTACACCGATAAACTCATCTTT
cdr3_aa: CALGGFVLGDTGGYTDKLIF

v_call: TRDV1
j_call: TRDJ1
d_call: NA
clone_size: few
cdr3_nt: TGTGCTCTTGGGGGACTCTACCCCCGCATGTACACCGATAAACTCATCTTT
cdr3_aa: CALGGLYPRMYTDKLIF

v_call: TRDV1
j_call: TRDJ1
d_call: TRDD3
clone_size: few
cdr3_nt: TGTGCTCTTGGGGAAGGGGTCCTTATACTGGGGGATATTAAGCTCATCTTT
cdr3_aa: CALGEGVLILGDIKLIF

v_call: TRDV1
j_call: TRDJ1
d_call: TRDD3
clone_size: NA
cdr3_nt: TGTGCTCTTGGGGAGGAATACTGGGGGATACTCTACACCGATAAACTCATCTTT
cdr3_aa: CALGEEYWGILYTDKLIF